Described below is a single TCR beta chain sequence and its context. The antigen remains unidentified. Germline CDR1 reads SNHLY; CDR2 reads FYNNEI. V lost 7 bases to trimming and J lost 4 bases; unmatched junction nucleotides: 10. There are 15 residues in the CDR3. Method: immunoSEQ multiplex PCR; TCRdb's copy keeps in-frame clones and lacks some. The sample consists of 80,000 to 100,000 clones, about 89% of them appearing once. The sample originates from a study of graft-versus-host responses after intestinal transplantation. Study-wide findings and caveats: GvH clones surfaced in recipient marrow, some emerging earlier in ileum or blood. An association linked early post-transplant HvG declines with peak circulating GvH clone levels. High graft-versus-host to host-versus-graft T cell clonal ratios marked allografts of patients with graft-donor macrochimerism.

Sequencing used unstimulated CD4+ T cells sorted from spleen or lymph node cells, obtained before intestinal transplant. The gene calls are TRBV2 and TRBJ1-5, with 7 nucleotides matching TRBD1. The TCR comes from a human donor who received an intestinal transplant. The CDR3 sequence is CASNSRQGINQPQHF. Here the CDR3 DNA reads TGTGCCAGCAATTCAAGACAGGGTATTAATCAGCCCCAGCATTTT.